This T cell receptor beta chain appears in the sequencing data of a study of Graves' ophthalmopathy and Graves' hyperthyroidism. Trimming shortened V by 8 bases and J by 7 bases, and 21 bases separated the two germline ends. The CDR3 length is 14 residues. Per germline, CDR1 MNHEY and CDR2 SMNVEV (reference sequence). Transcripts of RNA were the source for amplifying TCR beta CDR3 regions. A first-round RT-PCR used HTBI primers, followed by a second-round multiplex PCR. TCRdb called the multiplex PCR reads again in MiXCR, with one record for every CDR3 protein. The data show about 210,000 distinct CDR3 sequences, with under 30% seen just once and 9.1% held by the top ten. This clonotype showed up many times. Its antigen is currently unknown. Findings of the study overall: Ophthalmopathy could be told apart from stable hyperthyroidism by a 13-signature model (about 88% sensitivity, approximately 81% specificity). Among expanded thyroid clonotypes above 0.001 frequency, most also occurred in blood.

The V gene is TRBV27, the J gene TRBJ2-7; D not resolved. Sequencing was done on a sample of peripheral blood. This clonotype originated in a man in his forties or fifties with Graves' ophthalmopathy. This CDR3 reads CASGAQDFPPEQYF. In nucleotides, the CDR3 is TGTGCCAGCGGAGCTCAGGATTTCCCACCAGAGCAGTACTTC.